The T cell receptor beta chain under discussion was sequenced for a study of cytomegalovirus exposure and HLA in healthy donors. Findings and limits, study-wide: Usually a TCR sequence was rare, but some public TCRs were found in many donors. The listing of roughly 160 TCR beta chains classed them as cytomegalovirus-associated.

This CDR3 comprises 16 residues. Trimming removed 1 base at V and 4 bases at J, with 16 bases between. Germline-derived CDR1 and CDR2 are SGHDT and YYEEEE. The protocol was immunoSEQ multiplex PCR, while the TCRdb copy is restricted to in-frame clones and leaves out a portion. The data contain about 72,000 clones, 85% to 95% of them singletons. On this clone: The antigen remains undetermined.

Among the 120 subjects of the validation cohort, separate from the roughly 670-subject first cohort, were the donors. This sequence originates from a woman under 30 in good health and CMV-seropositive. The V and J genes are TRBV5-6 and TRBJ2-3, with a possible D match to TRBD2 (6 bases). Sequences were obtained from PBMCs. This CDR3 is CASSLRDSPGPDTQYF. The CDR3 DNA follows: TGTGCCAGCAGCTTGAGGGACTCCCCCGGCCCAGATACGCAGTATTTT. Full variable domain (missing parts from reference TRBV5-6 and TRBJ2-3): DAGVTQSPTHLIKTRGQQVTLRCSPKSGHDTVSWYQQALGQGPQFIFQYYEEEERQRGNFPDRFSGHQFPNYSSELNVNALLLGDSALYLCASSLRDSPGPDTQYFGPGTRLTVL.